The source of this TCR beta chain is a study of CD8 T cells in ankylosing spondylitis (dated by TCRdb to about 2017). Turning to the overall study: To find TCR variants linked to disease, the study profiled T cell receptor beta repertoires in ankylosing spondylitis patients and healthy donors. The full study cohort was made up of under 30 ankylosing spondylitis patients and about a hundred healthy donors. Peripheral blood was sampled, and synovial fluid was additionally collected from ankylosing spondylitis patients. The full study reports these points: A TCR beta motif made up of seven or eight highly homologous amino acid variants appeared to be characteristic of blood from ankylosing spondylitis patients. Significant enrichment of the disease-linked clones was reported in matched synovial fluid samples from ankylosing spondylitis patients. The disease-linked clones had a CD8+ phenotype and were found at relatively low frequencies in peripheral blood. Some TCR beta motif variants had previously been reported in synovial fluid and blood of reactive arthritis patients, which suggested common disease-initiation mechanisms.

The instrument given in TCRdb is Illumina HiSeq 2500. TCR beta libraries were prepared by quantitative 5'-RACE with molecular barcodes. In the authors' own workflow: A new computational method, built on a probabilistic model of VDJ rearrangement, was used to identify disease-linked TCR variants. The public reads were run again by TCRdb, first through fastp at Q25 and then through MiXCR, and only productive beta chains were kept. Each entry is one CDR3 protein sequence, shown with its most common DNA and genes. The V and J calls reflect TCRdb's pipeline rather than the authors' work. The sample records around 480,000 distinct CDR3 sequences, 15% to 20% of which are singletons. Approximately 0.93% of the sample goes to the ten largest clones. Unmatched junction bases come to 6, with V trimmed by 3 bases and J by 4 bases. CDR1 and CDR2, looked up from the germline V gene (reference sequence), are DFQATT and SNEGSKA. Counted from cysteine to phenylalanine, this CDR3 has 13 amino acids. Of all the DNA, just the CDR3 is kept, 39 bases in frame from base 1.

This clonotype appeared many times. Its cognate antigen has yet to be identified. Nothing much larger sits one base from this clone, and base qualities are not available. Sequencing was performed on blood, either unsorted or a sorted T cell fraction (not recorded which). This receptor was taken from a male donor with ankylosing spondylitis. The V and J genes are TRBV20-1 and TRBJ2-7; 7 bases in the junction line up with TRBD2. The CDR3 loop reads CSARLSSGYEQYF. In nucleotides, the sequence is TGCAGTGCTAGGCTCTCTAGCGGATACGAGCAGTACTTC.